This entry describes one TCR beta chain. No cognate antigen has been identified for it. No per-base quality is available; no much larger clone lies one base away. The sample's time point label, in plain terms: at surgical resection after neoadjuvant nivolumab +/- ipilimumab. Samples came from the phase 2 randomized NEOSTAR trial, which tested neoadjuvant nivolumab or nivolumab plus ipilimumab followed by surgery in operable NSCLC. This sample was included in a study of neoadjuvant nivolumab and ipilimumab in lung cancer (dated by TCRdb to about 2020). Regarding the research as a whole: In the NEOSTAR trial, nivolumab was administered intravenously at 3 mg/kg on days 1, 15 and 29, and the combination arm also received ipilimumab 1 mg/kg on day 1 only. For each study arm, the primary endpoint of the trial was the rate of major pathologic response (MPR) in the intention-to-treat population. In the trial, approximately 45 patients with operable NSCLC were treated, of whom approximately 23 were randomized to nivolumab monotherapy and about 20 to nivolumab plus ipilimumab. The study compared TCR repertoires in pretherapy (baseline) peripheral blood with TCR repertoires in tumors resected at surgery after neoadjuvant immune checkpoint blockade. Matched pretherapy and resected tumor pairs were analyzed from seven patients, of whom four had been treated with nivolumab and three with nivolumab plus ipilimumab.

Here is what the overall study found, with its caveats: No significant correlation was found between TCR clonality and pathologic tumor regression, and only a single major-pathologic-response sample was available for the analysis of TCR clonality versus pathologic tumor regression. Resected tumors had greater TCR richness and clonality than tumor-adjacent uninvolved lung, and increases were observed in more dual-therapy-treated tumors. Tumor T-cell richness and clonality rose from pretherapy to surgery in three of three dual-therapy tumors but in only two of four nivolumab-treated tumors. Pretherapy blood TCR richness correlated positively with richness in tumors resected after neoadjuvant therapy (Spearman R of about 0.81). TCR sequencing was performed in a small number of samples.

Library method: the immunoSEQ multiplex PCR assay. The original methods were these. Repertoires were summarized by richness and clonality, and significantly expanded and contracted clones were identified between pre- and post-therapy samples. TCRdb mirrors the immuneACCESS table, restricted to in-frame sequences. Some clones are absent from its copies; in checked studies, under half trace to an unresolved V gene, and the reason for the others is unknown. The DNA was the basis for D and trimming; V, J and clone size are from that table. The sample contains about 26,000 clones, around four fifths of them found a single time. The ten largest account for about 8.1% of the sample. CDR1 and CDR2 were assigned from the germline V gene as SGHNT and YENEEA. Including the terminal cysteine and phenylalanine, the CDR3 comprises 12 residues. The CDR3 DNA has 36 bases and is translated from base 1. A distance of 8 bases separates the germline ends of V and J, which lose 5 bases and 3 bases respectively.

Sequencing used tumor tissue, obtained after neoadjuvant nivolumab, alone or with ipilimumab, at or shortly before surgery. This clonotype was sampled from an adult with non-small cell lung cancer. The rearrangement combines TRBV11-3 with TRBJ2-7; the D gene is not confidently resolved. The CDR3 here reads CASSTALYEQYF. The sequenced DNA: TGTGCCAGCAGCACGGCCCTCTACGAGCAGTACTTC.